This TCR beta chain was identified in a study of control samples from healthy donors and cancer patients. Profiled with immunoSEQ multiplex PCR; TCRdb holds only in-frame clones, not every one. The table has tens of thousands of clones, roughly 77% seen once. The germline V gene encodes CDR1 GTSNPN and CDR2 SVGIG (reference sequence). The CDR3 has 13 amino acids. The V segment lost 8 bases and the J segment 3 bases; nucleotides outside the gene matches: 6. Sample: formalin-fixed, paraffin-embedded tissue. The chain recombines TRBV30 with TRBJ1-2; 10 nucleotides match TRBD1. This TCR was recovered from a male donor with melanoma. CDR3 sequence: CAQGGQGDYGYTF. The CDR3 DNA is TGTGCCCAGGGCGGACAGGGGGACTATGGCTACACCTTC. Full variable domain (outside the CDR3, taken from reference TRBV30 and TRBJ1-2): SQTIHQWPATLVQPVGSPLSLECTVEGTSNPNLYWYRQAAGRGLQLLFYSVGIGQISSEVPQNLSASRPQDRQFILSSKKLLLSDSGFYLCAQGGQGDYGYTFGSGTRLTVV.